A selection of T cell receptor beta chains follows, all from one sample in a study of blood T cell repertoires in COVID-19. Here immunoSEQ multiplex PCR was the method, and the copy in TCRdb shows in-frame clones only, minus some. The sample has about 120,000 clones, approximately 90% seen once. The sequenced material came from peripheral blood. The receptors derive from a woman between 45 and 65 years old with acute or convalescent COVID-19. Each CDR3 is given with its conserved first and last residue. A D gene is named only where the DNA matches it firmly.

J gene: TRBJ2-3; V gene: TRBV28; D gene: TRBD2; CDR3 protein: CASSTSGAGASDTQYF
J gene: TRBJ1-2; V gene: TRBV11-2; D gene: TRBD1; CDR3 protein: CASSLTTGGDLDHTF
J gene: TRBJ2-5; V gene: TRBV5-1; D gene: TRBD2; CDR3 protein: CASSLVAGAETQYF
J gene: TRBJ1-1; V gene: TRBV19; D gene: -; CDR3 protein: CASRDTSNTEAFF
J gene: TRBJ1-1; V gene: TRBV6-6; D gene: -; CDR3 protein: CASSYTGNTEAFF
J gene: TRBJ2-7; V gene: TRBV7-9; D gene: TRBD1; CDR3 protein: CASSTWDRDYEQYF
J gene: TRBJ2-1; V gene: TRBV24-1; D gene: TRBD2; CDR3 protein: CATSVERGSYNEQFF
J gene: TRBJ2-1; V gene: TRBV4-1; D gene: TRBD2; CDR3 protein: CASSQRSSGYNEQFF
J gene: TRBJ1-1; V gene: TRBV11-2; D gene: -; CDR3 protein: CASSLGRWNTEAFF
J gene: TRBJ2-5; V gene: TRBV7-3; D gene: TRBD2; CDR3 protein: CASSSQGGGETQYF
J gene: TRBJ1-2; V gene: TRBV28; D gene: TRBD1; CDR3 protein: CASSPETGGIYYTF
J gene: TRBJ2-7; V gene: TRBV6-5; D gene: -; CDR3 protein: CASRALTNSYEQYF
J gene: TRBJ2-7; V gene: TRBV4-3; D gene: TRBD2; CDR3 protein: CASSQDASGSYEQYF
J gene: TRBJ1-1; V gene: TRBV6-4; D gene: -; CDR3 protein: CASSDSIIWRRMGGEAFF
J gene: TRBJ1-3; V gene: TRBV19; D gene: TRBD1; CDR3 protein: CASSIIGQGPSGNTIYF
J gene: TRBJ2-7; V gene: TRBV7-2; D gene: TRBD1; CDR3 protein: CASSGGQGWYEQYF
J gene: TRBJ2-7; V gene: TRBV29-1; D gene: TRBD1; CDR3 protein: CSVGARDRGAYEQYF
J gene: TRBJ2-7; V gene: TRBV23-1; D gene: -; CDR3 protein: CASSQSAGYFYEQYF
J gene: TRBJ1-2; V gene: TRBV11-2; D gene: TRBD1; CDR3 protein: CASSLDPTGRYGYTF
J gene: TRBJ1-1; V gene: TRBV24-1; D gene: -; CDR3 protein: CATSIKGRAFF
J gene: TRBJ1-2; V gene: TRBV19; D gene: -; CDR3 protein: CASNPGLNYGYTF
J gene: TRBJ2-1; V gene: TRBV5-1; D gene: TRBD1; CDR3 protein: CASSLGDRESGEQFF
J gene: TRBJ2-2; V gene: TRBV19; D gene: TRBD1; CDR3 protein: CASSPGTGGRTGELFF
J gene: TRBJ1-5; V gene: TRBV24-1; D gene: TRBD1; CDR3 protein: CATSESSTGGQPQHF
J gene: TRBJ1-1; V gene: TRBV5-1; D gene: -; CDR3 protein: CASSLAAQENTEAFF
J gene: TRBJ2-5; V gene: TRBV19; D gene: TRBD1; CDR3 protein: CASSRGQQETQYF
J gene: TRBJ2-2; V gene: TRBV4-1; D gene: -; CDR3 protein: CASSPIQLSGELFF
J gene: TRBJ1-2; V gene: TRBV7-9; D gene: TRBD1; CDR3 protein: CASSMGQGELYGYTF
J gene: TRBJ1-1; V gene: TRBV5-1; D gene: TRBD1; CDR3 protein: CASSPLGTGEKAFF